Below, 11 T cell receptor beta chains from the same sample are listed, as sequenced in a study of Ad26.COV2.S vaccination and SARS-CoV-2 variants (dated by TCRdb to about 2021). The sample's treatment or condition label, in plain terms: about 20 received Ad26.COV2.S at low or high dose, single or two shots; about five received placebo; per-sample allocation not given. Repertoires of vaccine and placebo recipients were sequenced from samples collected on day 63 after the first injection. Library creation used the immunoSEQ multiplex PCR assay. This is the immuneACCESS table as TCRdb keeps it, with only in-frame sequences that have V and J called. A part of the clones is gone; compared with another copy, unresolved V genes explain less than half, and the rest is unexplained. The sample table records about 350,000 clones; approximately 81% of these occur just once. In total, the top ten clones hold less than 4% of the sample.

The sample consisted of peripheral blood, taken in a trial of Ad26.COV2.S vaccine versus placebo. Source of these receptors: a person aged 18 to 65 who received the Ad26.COV2.S COVID-19 vaccine or a placebo.

On this clone itself: The germline gene is not matched at one end of the junction; a read error may be the cause. CDR3 loop: CASSQDWATNVQFF. The CDR3, as DNA: TGCGCCAGCAGCCAAGATTGGGCTACAAATGTGCAGTTCTTC. V is TRBV4-3 and J is TRBJ2-1, with D unresolved. Germline V gives CDR1 LGHNA, CDR2 YSLEER. The CDR3 is made up of 14 amino acids.

The V gene is TRBV7-2, the J gene TRBJ2-5, with a tentative D call TRBD1 (6 bases). The CDR3 runs to 13 residues. Trimming left V 4 bases short and J 3 bases short, with 9 bases between. Germline V lookup: CDR1 SGHTA, CDR2 FQGNSA. The CDR3 DNA follows: TGTGCCAGCAGCTGGTACAGGGAAGAGACCCAGTACTTC. As protein: CASSWYREETQYF.

The V gene is TRBV13, the J gene TRBJ2-3; D perhaps matches TRBD1 (6 bases). From germline, CDR1 is PRHDT and CDR2 FYEKMQ (reference sequence). V was clipped by 0 bases and J by 6 bases, with 13 bases between them. The CDR3 runs 15 residues. The CDR3 loop reads CASSLGGAELDTQYF. The CDR3 coding sequence is TGTGCCAGCAGCTTAGGGGGGGCCGAGTTGGATACGCAGTATTTT.

The rearrangement links TRBV5-6 to TRBJ1-3, with TRBD1 identical over 9 bases. This CDR3 has 17 residues. Germline loops: CDR1 SGHDT, CDR2 YYEEEE. V lost 2 bases and J lost 0; bases outside the gene matches: 6. CDR3 in amino acids: CASSFGTGSYSGNTIYF. DNA of the CDR3: TGTGCCAGCAGCTTTGGGACAGGGTCTTACTCTGGAAACACCATATATTTT.

The chain carries TRBV27 and TRBJ2-1, with TRBD2 matching over 12 bases. The CDR3 is made up of 16 amino acids. V lost 6 bases, J lost 7 bases, and 10 bases stayed unmatched. Germline V gives CDR1 MNHEY, CDR2 SMNVEV (reference sequence). CDR3 nucleotide sequence: TGTGCCAGCAGCCGGGAGGGGACTAGCGGGTTTAATGAGCAGTTCTTC. This codes for CASSREGTSGFNEQFF.

This chain joins TRBV6-2 or TRBV6-3 and TRBJ2-7; unclear D gene. The CDR3 is made up of 14 amino acids. The germline V and J ends were trimmed by 1 base and 3 bases, with 10 bases remaining between them. CDR1 is MNHEY and CDR2 is SVGEGT in the germline V gene. CDR3 sequence: CASSYYDENYEQYF. The CDR3 nucleotides read TGTGCCAGCAGTTACTACGACGAGAACTACGAGCAGTACTTC.

The V call is TRBV5-1, the J call TRBJ1-1, with 8 bases lining up with TRBD1. The germline gives CDR1 SGHRS, CDR2 YFSETQ. With V trimmed by 5 bases and J by 5 bases, 8 bases remained unmatched. The CDR3 is 14 residues long. CDR3 nucleotide sequence: TGCGCCAGCAGACCAGGACAGGGTGGGACTGAAGCTTTCTTT. It translates to CASRPGQGGTEAFF. Using reference TRBV5-1 and TRBJ1-1 for the parts outside the CDR3, the full variable domain is KAGVTQTPRYLIKTRGQQVTLSCSPISGHRSVSWYQQTPGQGLQFLFEYFSETQRNKGNFPGRFSGRQFSNSRSEMNVSTLELGDSALYLCASRPGQGGTEAFFGQGTRLTVV.

This clone has only one observation. This sequence joins TRBV5-6 and TRBJ1-2, with D unresolved. CDR1 SGHDT and CDR2 YYEEEE come from the germline V gene. Trimming shortened V by 2 bases and J by 2 bases, and 10 bases separated the two germline ends. This CDR3 contains 14 residues. CDR3 sequence: CASSFGGINYGYTF. The DNA of the CDR3 is TGTGCCAGCAGCTTCGGTGGAATCAACTATGGCTACACCTTC.

Here the CDR3 reads CASRSQNTGELFF. CDR3 in DNA: TGTGCCAGCAGATCACAGAACACCGGGGAGCTGTTTTTT. This chain connects TRBV6-5 to TRBJ2-2; no clear D. The V and J ends lost 6 bases and 1 base respectively, with 6 bases between them. The CDR3 totals 13 residues. Germline V gene lookup returns CDR1 MNHEY and CDR2 SVGAGI.

The gene calls are TRBV6-5 and TRBJ2-7; perhaps TRBD2 as D (6 bases). There are 14 residues in the CDR3. V lost 6 bases to trimming and J lost 2 bases, with 14 bases between them. In germline, CDR1 is MNHEY, CDR2 SVGAGI. This chain's CDR3 is CASRGGWGPYEQYF. CDR3 DNA: TGTGCCAGCAGGGGGGGATGGGGCCCCTACGAGCAGTACTTC.

The chain is built from TRBV5-4 and TRBJ2-7; the match to TRBD1 covers 10 bases. The junction had 11 bases not matched to a gene; V was cut back by 4 bases and J by 7 bases. CDR1 is SGHNT and CDR2 is YYREEE in the germline V gene (reference sequence). This CDR3 contains 15 residues. CDR3 sequence reads: CASSEGTGERREQYF. The CDR3 DNA reads TGTGCCAGCAGCGAAGGGACAGGGGAAAGGAGGGAGCAGTACTTC.